These 31 T cell receptor beta chains were sequenced from one sample in a study of T cells expressing NK-cell markers. From its re-call of the 5' RACE reads, TCRdb lists each CDR3 protein once, without DNA. Its table lists about 300,000 distinct CDR3 sequences. The material sequenced was blood T cells: a sorted CD56 or NKG2C T cell subset, CD4+ or CD8+ T cells, or bulk PBMC T cells (not recorded which). These receptors all stem from a woman aged 18 to 75 in good health.

The chain combines TRBV12-3 or TRBV12-4 with TRBJ1-6. The CDR3 runs to 15 residues. The CDR3 loop reads CASSSRPPANSPLHF.

V usage is TRBV20-1 and J usage is TRBJ2-1; TCRdb lists TRBD1, though no DNA is available to test this call. CDR3 length: 13 amino acids. Germline V gene sequence: CDR1 DFQATT, CDR2 SNEGSKA (reference sequence). The CDR3 spells CSARDNLGAAQFF.

The V gene is TRBV12-3 or TRBV12-4, the J gene TRBJ1-2; TCRdb's D call of TRBD1 is untestable without DNA. The CDR3 is 13 residues long. The CDR3 is CASTNLGQVMDTF.

The chain employs TRBV12-3 or TRBV12-4 and TRBJ2-2; TCRdb returns TRBD2, unconfirmable since there is no DNA. This CDR3 contains 15 residues. This chain's CDR3 is CASSFPLAHTGELFF.

V gene TRBV7-2 combines with J gene TRBJ2-5; the TCRdb D gene call, TRBD2, has no DNA to confirm it. Germline CDR1 is SGHTA and CDR2 is FQGNSA. This CDR3 is built from 17 residues. This CDR3 is CASSLGRTSGGQETQYF.

The CDR3 loop reads CASSRTSRDYNEQFF. This rearrangement joins TRBV7-2 to TRBJ2-1; with no DNA, the TCRdb D assignment of TRBD2 cannot be verified. The germline gives CDR1 SGHTA, CDR2 FQGNSA. The CDR3 has 15 amino acids.

V and J are TRBV25-1 and TRBJ2-1. CDR3 length equals 13 residues. Germline V gene sequence: CDR1 MGHDK, CDR2 SYGVNS. CDR3 region: CASIPDPPYEQFF. The whole variable domain, filled in from reference TRBV25-1 and TRBJ2-1, reads EADIYQTPRYLVIGTGKKITLECSQTMGHDKMYWYQQDPGMELHLIHYSYGVNSTEKGDLSSESTVSRIRTEHFPLTLESARPSHTSQYLCASIPDPPYEQFFGPGTRLTVL.

This chain joins TRBV3-1 and TRBJ1-2; the TCRdb D gene call, TRBD1, has no DNA to confirm it. CDR1 and CDR2 (germline): LGHDT, YNNKEL (reference sequence). The CDR3 spans 13 residues. The CDR3 loop is CASSHGGLKGYTF.

The rearrangement uses TRBV10-3 and TRBJ2-1; TCRdb calls TRBD2, which cannot be checked without DNA. Germline CDR1 and CDR2: ENHRY and SYGVKD. This CDR3 spans 16 amino acids. CDR3 residues: CAISESGTASYNEQFF.

This chain links TRBV7-2 with TRBJ1-1; lacking DNA, the TRBD1 call made by TCRdb goes unchecked. CDR1 SGHTA and CDR2 FQGNSA come from the germline V gene. The length of the CDR3 is 14 residues. The CDR3 reads CASSPQGQGTEAFF.

The chain links TRBV4-3 to TRBJ2-3; TCRdb selects TRBD2, and the lack of DNA leaves this call unchecked. CDR3 length equals 14 residues. The germline gives CDR1 LGHNA, CDR2 YSLEER. CDR3 amino acids: CASSQDGGPDTQYF.

The genes are TRBV28 and TRBJ2-2; checking the TCRdb D call of TRBD2 is not possible without DNA. The CDR3 length is 15 residues. Per the germline V gene, CDR1 is MDHEN and CDR2 is SYDVKM. This CDR3 reads CASIRGTPNTGELFF.

V is TRBV27 and J is TRBJ1-2. The CDR3 contains 13 residues. Germline-derived CDR1 and CDR2 are MNHEY and SMNVEV (reference sequence). This CDR3 is CASSSGLSYGYTF.

The chain links TRBV7-3 to TRBJ1-4; TCRdb returns TRBD1, unconfirmable since there is no DNA. CDR1 is SGHTA and CDR2 is FQGTGA in the germline V gene. The CDR3 extends over 15 amino acids. CDR3: CASSLSGGNTEKLFF. The full variable domain, with the rest looked up from reference TRBV7-3 and TRBJ1-4, is GAGVSQTPSNKVTEKGKYVELRCDPISGHTALYWYRQSLGQGPEFLIYFQGTGAADDSGLPNDRFFAVRPEGSVSTLKIQRTERGDSAVYLCASSLSGGNTEKLFFGSGTQLSVL.

The chain carries TRBV12-3 or TRBV12-4 and TRBJ2-3; without DNA, the TCRdb call of TRBD1 cannot be checked. This CDR3 region has 14 residues. CDR3 loop: CASSLRQVADTQYF.

The CDR3 protein is CSARPDYEQYF. V is TRBV20-1 and J is TRBJ2-7. The CDR3 covers 11 residues. Germline V lookup: CDR1 DFQATT, CDR2 SNEGSKA (reference sequence).

V gene TRBV10-3 combines with J gene TRBJ1-1. Germline V lookup: CDR1 ENHRY, CDR2 SYGVKD. The CDR3 is 15 amino acids. CDR3 in amino acids: CAISESERLNTEAFF.

The chain carries TRBV12-3 or TRBV12-4 and TRBJ1-5; TCRdb lists TRBD1, though no DNA is available to test this call. This CDR3 is built from 15 residues. The CDR3 sequence: CASSRTGTSNQPQHF.

The CDR3 protein is CASSFTPPSYNEQFF. V gene TRBV12-3 or TRBV12-4 combines with J gene TRBJ2-1; the D call from TCRdb, TRBD1, cannot be confirmed without DNA. There are 15 residues in the CDR3.

V is TRBV28 and J is TRBJ1-4; TCRdb's D gene call, TRBD1, goes unchecked for lack of DNA. CDR3 length: 16 amino acids. CDR1 and CDR2 (germline): MDHEN, SYDVKM. The CDR3 reads CASSFSRPNGGEKLFF.

J is TRBJ1-1 and V is TRBV18. Per the germline V gene, CDR1 is KGHSH and CDR2 is LQKENI. This CDR3 region has 15 residues. CDR3 residues: CASSPQRGSDTEAFF.

The chain couples TRBV30 to TRBJ1-3. This CDR3 has 11 residues. Germline V lookup: CDR1 GTSNPN, CDR2 SVGIG (reference sequence). This CDR3 is CAWADRNTIYF.

The chain couples TRBV5-1 to TRBJ2-1. The CDR3 extends over 13 amino acids. From germline, CDR1 is SGHRS and CDR2 YFSETQ. CDR3 residues: CASSLLPNNEQFF.

The CDR3 sequence is CASRLDYRETQYF. V and J are TRBV7-7 and TRBJ2-5; TCRdb calls TRBD2, which cannot be checked without DNA. Germline CDR1 is SSHAT and CDR2 is FNYEAQ (reference sequence). The CDR3 length is 13 residues.

V is TRBV5-5 and J is TRBJ2-3; TCRdb outputs TRBD2, but without DNA this stays unchecked. The CDR3 is 16 amino acids. Per the germline V gene, CDR1 is SGHKS and CDR2 is YYEKEE (reference sequence). The CDR3 spells CASSRRLAGGGDTQYF.

The chain links TRBV20-1 to TRBJ1-2. The CDR3 has 12 residues. Germline CDR1 reads DFQATT; CDR2 reads SNEGSKA (reference sequence). The CDR3 loop is CSALSSNYGYTF.

This chain connects TRBV29-1 to TRBJ1-2; the D gene TCRdb calls, TRBD1, cannot be checked with no DNA. The germline gives CDR1 SQVTM, CDR2 ANQGSEA. There are 15 residues in the CDR3. The CDR3 loop is CSVEVSGALTNGYTF. Based on the CDR3 plus reference TRBV29-1 and TRBJ1-2, the full variable domain is SAVISQKPSRDICQRGTSLTIQCQVDSQVTMMFWYRQQPGQSLTLIATANQGSEATYESGFVIDKFPISRPNLTFSTLTVSNMSPEDSSIYLCSVEVSGALTNGYTFGSGTRLTVV.

V usage is TRBV6-5 and J usage is TRBJ2-3; the D call from TCRdb, TRBD1, cannot be confirmed without DNA. Germline CDR1 and CDR2: MNHEY and SVGAGI. The CDR3 totals 14 residues. The CDR3: CASSYLQGPHTQYF.

The chain has TRBV7-2 and TRBJ1-3; as DNA is missing, the TRBD1 call by TCRdb cannot be tested. Germline V gene lookup returns CDR1 SGHTA and CDR2 FQGNSA. The CDR3 runs 17 residues. The CDR3 loop reads CASSQSPAITRGNTIYF. The whole variable domain, remainder taken from reference TRBV7-2 and TRBJ1-3, is GAGVSQSPSNKVTEKGKDVELRCDPISGHTALYWYRQSLGQGLEFLIYFQGNSAPDKSGLPSDRFSAERTGGSVSTLTIQRTQQEDSAVYLCASSQSPAITRGNTIYFGEGSWLTVV.

The rearrangement links TRBV7-2 to TRBJ2-1; the D gene TCRdb calls, TRBD1, cannot be checked with no DNA. Germline V gives CDR1 SGHTA, CDR2 FQGNSA. The CDR3 spans 14 residues. CDR3 loop: CASSLEPGHNEQFF.

The chain has TRBV20-1 and TRBJ2-1; TCRdb's assignment of TRBD2 cannot be checked, as there is no DNA. In germline, CDR1 is DFQATT, CDR2 SNEGSKA (reference sequence). The CDR3 loop spans 16 amino acids. CDR3 protein: CSAPSGRGSSYNEQFF.